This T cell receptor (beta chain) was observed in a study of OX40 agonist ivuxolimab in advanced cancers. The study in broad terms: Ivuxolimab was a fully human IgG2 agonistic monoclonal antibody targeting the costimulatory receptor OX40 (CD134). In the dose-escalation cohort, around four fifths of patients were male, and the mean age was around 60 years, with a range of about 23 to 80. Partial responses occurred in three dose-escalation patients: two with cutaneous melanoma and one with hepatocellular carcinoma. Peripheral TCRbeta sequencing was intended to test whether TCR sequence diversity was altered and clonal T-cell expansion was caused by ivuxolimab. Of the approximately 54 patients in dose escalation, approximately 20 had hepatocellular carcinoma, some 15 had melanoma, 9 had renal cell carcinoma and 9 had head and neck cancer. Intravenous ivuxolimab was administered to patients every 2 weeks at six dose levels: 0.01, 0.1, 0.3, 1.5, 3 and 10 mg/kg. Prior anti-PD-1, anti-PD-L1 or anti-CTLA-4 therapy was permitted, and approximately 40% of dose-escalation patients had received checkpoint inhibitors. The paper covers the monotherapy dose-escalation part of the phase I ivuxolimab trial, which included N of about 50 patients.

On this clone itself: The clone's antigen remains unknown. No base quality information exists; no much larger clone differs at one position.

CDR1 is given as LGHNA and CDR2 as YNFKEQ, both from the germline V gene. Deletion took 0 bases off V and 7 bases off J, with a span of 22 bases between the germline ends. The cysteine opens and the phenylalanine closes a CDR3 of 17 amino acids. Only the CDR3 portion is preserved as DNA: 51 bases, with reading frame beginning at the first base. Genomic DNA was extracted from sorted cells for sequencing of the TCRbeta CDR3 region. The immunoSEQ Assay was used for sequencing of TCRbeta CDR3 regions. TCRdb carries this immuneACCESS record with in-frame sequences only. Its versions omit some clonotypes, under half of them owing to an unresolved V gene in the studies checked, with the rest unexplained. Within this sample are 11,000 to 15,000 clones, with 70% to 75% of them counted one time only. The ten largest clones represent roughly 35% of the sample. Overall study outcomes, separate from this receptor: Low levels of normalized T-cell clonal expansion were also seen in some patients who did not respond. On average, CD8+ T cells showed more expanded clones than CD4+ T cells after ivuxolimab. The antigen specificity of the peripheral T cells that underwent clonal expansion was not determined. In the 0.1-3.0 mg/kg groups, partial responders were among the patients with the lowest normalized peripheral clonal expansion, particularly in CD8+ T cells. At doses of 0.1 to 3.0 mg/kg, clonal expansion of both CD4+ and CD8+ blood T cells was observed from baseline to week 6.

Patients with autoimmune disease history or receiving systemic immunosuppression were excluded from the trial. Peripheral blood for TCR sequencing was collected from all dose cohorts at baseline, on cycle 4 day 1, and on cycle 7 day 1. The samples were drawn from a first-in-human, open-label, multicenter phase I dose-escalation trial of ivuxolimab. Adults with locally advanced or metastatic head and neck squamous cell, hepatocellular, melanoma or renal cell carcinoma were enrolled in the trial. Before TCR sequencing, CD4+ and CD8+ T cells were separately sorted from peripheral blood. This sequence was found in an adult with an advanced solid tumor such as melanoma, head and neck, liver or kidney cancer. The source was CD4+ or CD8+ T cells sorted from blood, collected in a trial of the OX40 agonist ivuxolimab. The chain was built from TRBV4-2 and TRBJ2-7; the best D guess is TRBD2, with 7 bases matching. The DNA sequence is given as TGTGCCAGCAGCCAAGATTTGACTAGCAGAGGGGGGTGGGAGCAGTACTTC. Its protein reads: CASSQDLTSRGGWEQYF.